Following are 29 T cell receptor beta chains from one sample sequenced in a study of OX40 agonist ivuxolimab in advanced cancers. Using immunoSEQ multiplex PCR, the repertoire was profiled, and TCRdb retains in-frame clones only, with some absent. The sample holds around 80,000 clones, 85% to 90% seen once. Source: CD4+ or CD8+ T cells sorted from blood, taken in a trial of the OX40 agonist ivuxolimab. These receptor sequences come from an adult with an advanced solid tumor such as melanoma, head and neck, liver or kidney cancer.

The chain combines TRBV6-5 with TRBJ1-2; 8 positions agree with TRBD1. CDR1 is MNHEY and CDR2 is SVGAGI in the germline V gene. J was trimmed by 4 bases and V by 2 bases; bases with no gene match: 9. This CDR3 is 16 amino acids long. The CDR3: CASSYTGQGEGYGYTF. CDR3 coding DNA: TGTGCCAGCAGTTACACCGGACAGGGAGAAGGCTATGGCTACACCTTC.

The CDR3 DNA reads as TGTGCCAGCAGGACCACAGATACGCAGTATTTT. Translating it yields CASRTTDTQYF. The V gene is TRBV6-1, the J gene TRBJ2-3; D ambiguous. The CDR3 has 11 amino acids. CDR1 is MNHNS, CDR2 SASEGT, per germline. The V and J ends lost 6 bases and 2 bases respectively, with 3 bases between them.

V and J are TRBV28 and TRBJ2-5, with D perhaps matching TRBD1 (5 bases). Germline V CDR1 and CDR2: MDHEN, SYDVKM. The CDR3 loop spans 13 amino acids. The V gene lost 3 bases and the J gene lost 2 bases, with 7 bases spanning the gap. In DNA form, the CDR3 reads TGTGCCAGCAGTTTCCCAGGGCAAGAGACCCAGTACTTC. Residues: CASSFPGQETQYF.

The rearrangement joins TRBV5-6 to TRBJ2-3, with 9 bases aligning to TRBD1. V was clipped by 3 bases and J by 2 bases; unmatched bases: 4. This CDR3 spans 15 amino acids. Germline CDR1 reads SGHDT; CDR2 reads YYEEEE. The DNA for the CDR3 is TGTGCCAGCAGCTCTGGGACAGGGCACACAGATACGCAGTATTTT. Translated, it gives CASSSGTGHTDTQYF.

J is TRBJ2-3 and V is TRBV10-3; 9 bases are shared with TRBD1. CDR1 is ENHRY and CDR2 is SYGVKD in the germline V gene. The V and J ends lost 6 bases and 0 bases, in that order; junction bases with no gene match: 4. The CDR3 runs to 15 residues. CDR3 sequence (DNA): TGTGCCATCAGGGGGGACAGGGCCAGCACAGATACGCAGTATTTT. It encodes CAIRGDRASTDTQYF.

This clone was seen a single time. V and J are TRBV18 and TRBJ2-3, with a weak D call TRBD2 (6 bases). This CDR3 region has 15 residues. Germline CDR1 KGHSH, CDR2 LQKENI. With 0 bases removed from V and 0 bases from J, the gap between germline ends came to 7 bases. The CDR3: CASSPPGGSTDTQYF. The CDR3 DNA is TGTGCCAGCTCACCACCCGGGGGTAGCACAGATACGCAGTATTTT. Drawing the rest from reference TRBV18 and TRBJ2-3, the complete variable domain is NAGVMQNPRHLVRRRGQEARLRCSPMKGHSHVYWYRQLPEEGLKFMVYLQKENIIDESGMPKERFSAEFPKEGPSILRIQQVVRGDSAAYFCASSPPGGSTDTQYFGPGTRLTVL.

The chain couples TRBV27 to TRBJ2-7; unclear D gene. This CDR3 has 11 residues. V was trimmed by 6 bases and J by 0 bases, leaving 3 bases between them. Germline CDR1 reads MNHEY; CDR2 reads SMNVEV (reference sequence). In DNA, the CDR3 is TGTGCCAGCAGCAGCTCCTACGAGCAGTACTTC. It yields the protein CASSSSYEQYF.

The genes are TRBV15 and TRBJ1-4; TRBD1 is a possible D gene (5 bases). Germline assignment: CDR1 LNHNV and CDR2 YYDKDF (reference sequence). This CDR3 is built from 15 residues. V was trimmed by 0 bases and J by 7 bases, leaving 12 bases between them. The CDR3 here is CATSRDLGAGEKLFF. DNA of the CDR3: TGTGCCACCAGCAGAGATCTTGGGGCCGGTGAAAAACTGTTTTTT.

The V call is TRBV5-4, the J call TRBJ1-2; D possibly corresponds to TRBD1 (5 bases). V was shortened by 4 bases and J by 4 bases, with 14 bases between the two germline ends. Germline V gene sequence: CDR1 SGHNT, CDR2 YYREEE (reference sequence). This CDR3 comprises 14 residues. The CDR3 DNA reads TGTGCCAGCAGCCCGGGGGAGGGGATCTATGGCTACACCTTC. This translates into CASSPGEGIYGYTF.

The V and J genes are TRBV5-1 and TRBJ2-7; 7 bases agree with TRBD1. Germline V gives CDR1 SGHRS, CDR2 YFSETQ. V trimming: 1 base; J trimming: 2 bases; junction bases outside the gene matches: 3. CDR3 length equals 14 residues. CDR3 loop: CASSLQQGPYEQYF. The CDR3 DNA reads as TGCGCCAGCAGCTTGCAACAGGGGCCCTACGAGCAGTACTTC.

The sample holds one count of this clone. V and J are TRBV19 and TRBJ2-2; TRBD2 aligns across 7 bases. The germline V gene encodes CDR1 LNHDA and CDR2 SQIVND (reference sequence). Germline trimming cut 3 bases from V and 3 bases from J; bases unmatched to any gene: 10. This CDR3 region has 17 residues. The CDR3 is CASSIAAGRADTGELFF. The CDR3 DNA is TGTGCCAGTAGTATCGCAGCGGGGAGGGCGGACACCGGGGAGCTGTTTTTT.

The chain recombines TRBV6-7 with TRBJ1-5; no clear D gene. TRBV6-7 is an ORF, and what it does is uncertain. The CDR3 length is 13 residues. Trimming took 6 bases from V and 7 from J, leaving 13 bases between them. The CDR3 DNA is TGTGCCAGCAGCCCGGGCCGAGGGCAGCCCCAGCATTTT. Translation gives CASSPGRGQPQHF.

The CDR3 region has the DNA TGTGCCAGCAGCTTAGACCGACAGGGAAAACTGTTTTTT. Its translation: CASSLDRQGKLFF. The chain joins TRBV11-2 to TRBJ1-4, with 7 bases identical to TRBD1. The CDR3 has 13 residues. Germline CDR1 and CDR2: SGHAT and FQNNGV. V gave up 0 bases and J gave up 10 bases; unmatched junction bases: 2.

The chain uses TRBV30 and TRBJ2-5, with TRBD2 matching 9 bases. V shed 2 bases and J 2 bases; nucleotides not matched to a gene: 6. The germline V gene has CDR1 GTSNPN and CDR2 SVGIG (reference sequence). This CDR3 spans 15 amino acids. The DNA for the CDR3 is TGTGCCTGGAGTCGGGGCGGGGGGGCGCAAGAGACCCAGTACTTC. It yields the protein CAWSRGGGAQETQYF.

The chain uses TRBV7-2 and TRBJ2-1; unclear D gene. Germline loops: CDR1 SGHTA, CDR2 FQGNSA. The CDR3 length is 15 residues. V was trimmed by 2 bases and J by 5 bases, leaving 13 bases between them. The CDR3 coding sequence is TGTGCCAGCAGCTTAATCCTAAAGGGTAACAATGAGCAGTTCTTC. It yields the protein CASSLILKGNNEQFF.

This clone appeared a few times. The chain has TRBV2 and TRBJ2-4; a weak D match, TRBD1 (5 bases). The germline CDR1 and CDR2 sequences are SNHLY and FYNNEI. V was trimmed by 8 bases and J by 0 bases, leaving 20 bases between them. CDR3 size: 17 residues. The CDR3 protein is CASQANTGELAKNIQYF. As DNA, the CDR3 is TGTGCCAGCCAGGCCAATACAGGTGAACTAGCCAAAAACATTCAGTACTTC.

This clone was detected once. The chain employs TRBV7-7 and TRBJ2-1; D is unclear. Germline loops: CDR1 SSHAT, CDR2 FNYEAQ (reference sequence). The CDR3 has 14 residues. V dropped 2 bases and J dropped 5 bases, with 10 bases sitting between them. CDR3 nucleotides: TGTGCCAGCAGCTTAAGCCAGGTTCACAATGAGCAGTTCTTC. Amino acid sequence: CASSLSQVHNEQFF.

DNA for the CDR3: TGTGCTAGTGGTTTGGTACAAAGGCAGGGGGTAATAGCAGGAACTGAAGCTTTCTTT. Translation gives CASGLVQRQGVIAGTEAFF. The genes are TRBV12-5 and TRBJ1-1; 7 bases fit TRBD1. Trimming at V came to 0 bases and at J to 5 bases, leaving 18 bases not matched to a gene. This CDR3 is 19 amino acids long. The germline gives CDR1 LGHNT, CDR2 FRNRAP.

The J gene is TRBJ2-7, the V gene TRBV18, with D perhaps matching TRBD1 (5 bases). Trimming took off 2 bases at V and 5 bases at J, with 10 bases between the two ends. The CDR3 is 13 amino acids. Germline loops: CDR1 KGHSH, CDR2 LQKENI. CDR3 sequence: CASSPRQWHEQYV. The CDR3 coding sequence is TGTGCCAGCTCACCAAGACAGTGGCACGAGCAGTACGTC.

This clone showed up just once. This chain links TRBV5-6 with TRBJ2-5, with a tentative D call TRBD1 (5 bases). CDR1 and CDR2 from the germline V gene are SGHDT and YYEEEE. V was trimmed by 4 bases and J by 5 bases, leaving 24 bases between them. The CDR3 has 17 residues. The CDR3 DNA reads TGTGCCAGCAGCCAGGACACCCCTTGGCAGGGCCGTGAGACCCAGTACTTC. Encoded protein: CASSQDTPWQGRETQYF.

This rearrangement joins TRBV7-6 to TRBJ1-2; 7 bases align to TRBD1. V lost 5 bases to trimming and J lost 2 bases; unmatched junction nucleotides: 8. CDR3 length: 15 amino acids. Germline lookup yields CDR1 SGHVS and CDR2 FNYEAQ. The CDR3 protein is CASSRQGTGNYGYTF. The CDR3 nucleotides read TGTGCCAGCAGCCGACAGGGCACGGGGAACTATGGCTACACCTTC.

The rearrangement uses TRBV4-3 and TRBJ1-2; D is possibly TRBD1 (5 bases). CDR1 is LGHNA, CDR2 YSLEER, per germline. The CDR3 is made up of 16 amino acids. V lost 0 bases to trimming and J lost 0 bases, with 11 bases between them. Here the CDR3 reads CASSQDPGNPNYGYTF. The CDR3 nucleotides are TGCGCCAGCAGCCAAGACCCAGGGAATCCTAACTATGGCTACACCTTC.

The J gene is TRBJ2-7, the V gene TRBV5-4; D is undetermined. Deletions cut 3 bases from V and 6 bases from J, with 10 bases between. CDR3 length: 12 residues. From germline, CDR1 is SGHNT and CDR2 YYREEE (reference sequence). CDR3 region: CASSSLIGEQYF. CDR3 coding DNA: TGTGCCAGCAGCTCACTCATAGGCGAGCAGTACTTC. Filled out from reference TRBV5-4 and TRBJ2-7, the complete variable domain reads ETGVTQSPTHLIKTRGQQVTLRCSSQSGHNTVSWYQQALGQGPQFIFQYYREEENGRGNFPPRFSGLQFPNYSSELNVNALELDDSALYLCASSSLIGEQYFGPGTRLTVT.

This clone was picked up one time. The V call is TRBV21-1, the J call TRBJ1-2. TRBV21-1 is a pseudogene. The CDR3 runs to 16 residues. The CDR3 spells CASSKVRPLKGYGYTF. DNA for the CDR3: TGTGCCAGCAGCAAAGTTCGCCCCCTGAAAGGTTATGGCTACACCTTC.

The V call is TRBV12-5, the J call TRBJ1-1, with D uncertain. Trimming took 2 bases from V and 8 from J, leaving 21 bases between them. This CDR3 comprises 16 residues. Germline V lookup: CDR1 LGHNT, CDR2 FRNRAP. CDR3: CASGLYLRGRSQEAFF. CDR3 nucleotides: TGTGCTAGTGGTTTGTACCTTCGGGGAAGGTCACAGGAAGCTTTCTTT.

The chain recombines TRBV7-9 with TRBJ1-1, with 8 bases identical to TRBD1. The length of the CDR3 is 13 residues. CDR1 is SEHNR, CDR2 FQNEAQ, per germline (reference sequence). V shed 4 bases, J shed 6 bases, and the junction held 4 bases outside the gene matches. CDR3 loop: CASSSQGAAEAFF. CDR3 DNA sequence: TGTGCCAGCAGCTCCCAGGGGGCTGCTGAAGCTTTCTTT.

J is TRBJ1-1 and V is TRBV7-3; no firm D call. V lost 6 bases and J lost 0, with 5 bases in between. This CDR3 is 12 amino acids long. The germline CDR1 and CDR2 sequences are SGHTA and FQGTGA. CDR3 in DNA: TGTGCCAGCAGGTCAATGAACACTGAAGCTTTCTTT. Translation gives CASRSMNTEAFF.

The gene calls are TRBV30 and TRBJ1-4; D unclear. With 1 base removed from V and 0 bases from J, the gap between germline ends came to 3 bases. The CDR3 loop spans 13 amino acids. Germline V gives CDR1 GTSNPN, CDR2 SVGIG (reference sequence). The CDR3 nucleotides read TGTGCCTGGAGTGCCTCAACTAATGAAAAACTGTTTTTT. Its protein product is CAWSASTNEKLFF.

This clone was detected only once. The chain carries TRBV9 and TRBJ2-5, with a weak D call TRBD1 (6 bases). V gave up 2 bases and J gave up 5 bases, with 13 bases separating them. Germline CDR1 is SGDLS and CDR2 is YYNGEE. The length of the CDR3 is 14 residues. DNA for the CDR3: TGTGCCAGCAGCGTTACAGGGAACGGGGAGACCCAGTACTTC. Protein sequence: CASSVTGNGETQYF.